The 11 T cell receptor beta chains presented below share a single source sample, sequenced in a study of blood T cell repertoires in COVID-19. Data came from immunoSEQ multiplex PCR; TCRdb stores just in-frame clones and leaves some out. The table includes 200,000 to 300,000 clones, about 91% detected once. Sample: peripheral blood. Source of these receptors: a person aged 18 to 35 with COVID-19, enrolled during active disease.

The V gene is TRBV6-5, the J gene TRBJ2-3; D remains ambiguous. Germline V gives CDR1 MNHEY, CDR2 SVGAGI. The CDR3 has 11 amino acids. V shed 7 bases and J shed 6 bases, with 8 bases lying between them. CDR3 sequence: CASNLGDTQYF. The CDR3 nucleotides read TGTGCCAGCAATCTCGGGGATACGCAGTATTTT.

DNA for the CDR3: TGTGCCAGCAGCCATCCAAGGGATACAGGTCGTAGCACAGATACGCAGTATTTT. Translating it yields CASSHPRDTGRSTDTQYF. The chain combines TRBV11-2 with TRBJ2-3; perhaps TRBD1 as D (5 bases). Germline CDR1 reads SGHAT; CDR2 reads FQNNGV. Trimming took off 5 bases at V and 0 bases at J, with 21 bases between the two ends. This CDR3 is built from 18 residues.

The chain couples TRBV3-1 (or the pseudogene TRBV3-2) to TRBJ2-1; 7 nucleotides agree with TRBD2. Germline CDR1 LGHDT, CDR2 YNNKEL (reference sequence). V was pared by 2 bases and J by 7 bases, with 8 bases of the junction left unmatched. This CDR3 is 15 amino acids long. The CDR3 region is CASSQPWRETNEQFF. CDR3 DNA sequence: TGTGCCAGCAGCCAACCTTGGCGGGAGACAAATGAGCAGTTCTTC.

The chain recombines TRBV14 with TRBJ2-2; D gene ambiguous. CDR3 size: 13 residues. Per germline, CDR1 SGHDN and CDR2 FVKESK. V was pared by 1 base and J by 6 bases, with 6 bases between. CDR3 region: CASSQGEAGELFF. DNA for the CDR3: TGTGCCAGCAGCCAAGGAGAGGCCGGGGAGCTGTTTTTT.

The rearrangement joins TRBV2 to TRBJ1-1; possible D gene TRBD1, 6 bases. CDR1 is SNHLY, CDR2 FYNNEI, per germline. This CDR3 contains 16 residues. Trimming cost V 2 bases and J 0 bases, with 13 bases left between them. The CDR3 coding sequence is TGTGCCAGCAGTGAATTAGGGGACAACATGAACACTGAAGCTTTCTTT. Amino acids: CASSELGDNMNTEAFF.

CDR3: CASSLVGGDGELFF. The CDR3 bases are TGTGCCAGCAGCTTAGTAGGGGGTGACGGGGAGCTGTTTTTT. The chain combines TRBV7-3 with TRBJ2-2, with D possibly TRBD1 on 6 matching bases. This CDR3 is built from 14 residues. Trimming cost V 2 bases and J 7 bases, with 11 bases left between them. CDR1 and CDR2 (germline): SGHTA, FQGTGA.

This chain uses TRBV14 with TRBJ2-3, with D possibly being TRBD2 (5 bases). The CDR3 runs to 13 residues. Between the trimmed V and J ends, which lost 6 bases and 2 bases, there was a span of 9 bases. CDR1 SGHDN and CDR2 FVKESK come from the germline V gene. Written as DNA, the CDR3 is TGTGCCAGCAGTCTAGCCAACACAGATACGCAGTATTTT. Its translation is CASSLANTDTQYF.

The chain combines TRBV19 with TRBJ2-5; TRBD2 aligns across 7 bases. This CDR3 has 15 residues. The V gene's germline CDR1 is LNHDA and CDR2 SQIVND (reference sequence). Trimming cost V 6 bases and J 3 bases; bases outside gene matches: 10. In nucleotides, the CDR3 is TGTGCCAGTAGCCAGCGGTGGACTAGAGAAGAGACCCAGTACTTC. This gives the protein CASSQRWTREETQYF.

The chain links TRBV7-9 to TRBJ2-7; the D gene is possibly TRBD2 (6 bases). CDR3 size: 17 residues. V was trimmed by 5 bases and J by 0 bases, leaving 20 bases between them. Looked up from germline, CDR1 is SEHNR and CDR2 is FQNEAQ (reference sequence). The CDR3 protein is CASSPDPTSTYSYEQYF. Here the CDR3 DNA reads TGTGCCAGCAGCCCCGATCCCACTAGCACTTACTCCTACGAGCAGTACTTC.

The V and J genes are TRBV7-9 and TRBJ2-7; D possibly corresponds to TRBD2 (5 bases). Germline CDR1 reads SEHNR; CDR2 reads FQNEAQ (reference sequence). The CDR3 spans 11 residues. Trimming shortened V by 5 bases and J by 6 bases, and 8 bases separated the two germline ends. The CDR3 DNA is TGTGCCAGCAGCCCGGGATTCGAGCAGTACTTC. Amino acids: CASSPGFEQYF.

J is TRBJ2-1 and V is TRBV7-2, with D tentatively TRBD2 (6 bases). V gave up 1 base and J gave up 5 bases, with 15 bases separating them. The germline V gene encodes CDR1 SGHTA and CDR2 FQGNSA. CDR3 length equals 16 residues. The CDR3: CASSLVGTDSNNEQFF. For the CDR3, the DNA is TGTGCCAGCAGCTTAGTAGGGACTGACTCGAACAATGAGCAGTTCTTC.